Following are 32 T cell receptor beta chains from one sample sequenced in a study of T cells in Graves' hyperthyroidism and ophthalmopathy (dated by TCRdb to between 2018 and 2020). The library was obtained by multiplex PCR. Sequencing used an Illumina HiSeq 2000. The TCR beta CDR3 regions were amplified from RNA transcripts. The first round of RT-PCR for the TCR CDR3 was performed with the HTBI primer set and the Qiagen OneStep RT-PCR kit. Using fastp at Q25 and MiXCR, TCRdb reprocessed the public reads and kept productive beta chains. Rows merge per CDR3 protein into single entries with the most common DNA and genes. Within this sample are 500,000 to 600,000 distinct CDR3 sequences, with around 42% of them counted one time only. Around 8% of the sample is in the top ten clones. The material sequenced was peripheral blood or thyroid tissue (not recorded which). The receptors derive from a woman between 18 and 29 years old with Graves' hyperthyroidism.

The chain has TRBV19 and TRBJ1-1, with D possibly TRBD1 on 5 matching bases. V lost 6 bases and J 0 bases, leaving 11 bases between the germline ends. Germline V lookup: CDR1 LNHDA, CDR2 SQIVND (reference sequence). There are 14 residues in the CDR3. CDR3 protein: CASRAGGMNTEAFF. In nucleotides, the CDR3 is TGTGCCAGTAGGGCGGGGGGAATGAACACTGAAGCTTTCTTT.

The chain carries TRBV29-1 and TRBJ1-6, with TRBD1 identical over 9 bases. V trimming: 5 bases; J trimming: 8 bases; junction bases outside the gene matches: 4. CDR1 SQVTM and CDR2 ANQGSEA come from the germline V gene. This CDR3 contains 13 residues. DNA of the CDR3: TGCAGCGTTCGACAGGGGGTATATTCACCCCTCCACTTT. The encoded protein is CSVRQGVYSPLHF.

V and J are TRBV11-2 and TRBJ1-6; D remains ambiguous. The CDR3 has 15 residues. Trimming left V 5 bases short and J 7 bases short, with 15 bases between. Germline CDR1 SGHAT, CDR2 FQNNGV. CDR3 in DNA: TGTGCCAGCAGCCCTCCGACGAGCTCAAATTCACCCCTCCACTTT. Protein product: CASSPPTSSNSPLHF.

This clonotype was counted once. The chain employs TRBV12-5 and TRBJ1-1; D not certain. Germline CDR1 is LGHNT and CDR2 is FRNRAP. V was pared by 0 bases and J by 5 bases, with 4 bases between. The CDR3 runs to 12 residues. The CDR3 nucleotides read TGTGCTAGTGGTTTGGTGGGTACTGAAGCTTTCTTT. Translated, it gives CASGLVGTEAFF.

This clonotype was seen at least ten times. The chain recombines TRBV19 with TRBJ1-1; D is perhaps TRBD1 (6 bases). CDR1 is LNHDA, CDR2 SQIVND, per germline (reference sequence). The CDR3 extends over 14 amino acids. V dropped 5 bases and J dropped 5 bases, with 15 bases sitting between them. CDR3 in amino acids: CASSSRTVETEAFF. CDR3 bases: TGTGCCAGTAGTTCACGGACAGTGGAGACTGAAGCTTTCTTT.

This clonotype has a count of ten or more. This chain joins TRBV3-1 and TRBJ2-7; 7 bases fit TRBD1. Germline CDR1 reads LGHDT; CDR2 reads YNNKEL (reference sequence). This CDR3 has 17 amino acids. Trimming at V came to 1 base and at J to 3 bases, leaving 12 bases not matched to a gene. This CDR3 is CASSQAPDRPRGYEQYF. The CDR3 nucleotides are TGTGCCAGCAGCCAAGCCCCGGACAGGCCAAGAGGCTACGAGCAGTACTTC.

As regards this clonotype: A much larger clone differs from this one at a single base, so this may be a read error. The chain couples TRBV7-2 to TRBJ1-5; D possibly corresponds to TRBD1 (5 bases). The CDR3 has 15 amino acids. Per the germline V gene, CDR1 is SGHTA and CDR2 is FQGNSA. The CDR3: CVSSNRDVPNQPQHF. CDR3 nucleotide sequence: TGTGTCAGCAGCAACCGGGACGTCCCCAATCAGCCCCAGCATTTT.

There are many counts of this clonotype. This sequence joins TRBV12-3 or TRBV12-4 and TRBJ1-6; D call uncertain. This CDR3 region has 13 residues. V lost 2 bases, J lost 11 bases, and 10 bases lay in between. The CDR3 region has the DNA TGTGCCAGCAGTTTATCGTCCCAGCCACCCCTCCACTTT. Amino acids: CASSLSSQPPLHF.

This rearrangement joins TRBV2 to TRBJ2-5; TRBD1 matches at 8 bases. The V segment lost 4 bases and the J segment 5 bases; nucleotides outside the gene matches: 12. CDR3 length: 16 amino acids. Germline V gene data show CDR1 as SNHLY and CDR2 as FYNNEI. The CDR3 DNA follows: TGTGCCAGCAGTGCACCGGGACAGGTGGCCGGGGAGACCCAGTACTTC. It codes for CASSAPGQVAGETQYF.

This clonotype was detected ten times or more. The CDR3 DNA reads as TGCAGCGTTGAAGTCCTAGGTGACCACATATATTTT. It translates to CSVEVLGDHIYF. This rearrangement joins TRBV29-1 to TRBJ1-3, with D hard to call. The length of the CDR3 is 12 residues. Per germline, CDR1 SQVTM and CDR2 ANQGSEA. V lost 1 base and J 12 bases, leaving 13 bases between the germline ends. Drawing the rest from reference TRBV29-1 and TRBJ1-3, the complete variable domain is SAVISQKPSRDICQRGTSLTIQCQVDSQVTMMFWYRQQPGQSLTLIATANQGSEATYESGFVIDKFPISRPNLTFSTLTVSNMSPEDSSIYLCSVEVLGDHIYFGEGSWLTVV.

This clonotype was seen at least ten times. CDR3 DNA sequence: TGTGCCACCAGTGTCGCTGGGGGGAACACCGGGGAGCTGTTTTTT. This sequence encodes CATSVAGGNTGELFF. This chain uses TRBV24-1 with TRBJ2-2; D tentatively fits TRBD1 or TRBD2 (5 bases each). Germline loops: CDR1 KGHDR, CDR2 SFDVKD. The V end lost 5 bases, the J end lost 1 base, and 10 bases lay between the germline ends. This CDR3 has 15 amino acids.

This clonotype was counted a single time. The V call is TRBV29-1, the J call TRBJ2-5; a weak D match, TRBD1 (5 bases). Germline-derived CDR1 and CDR2 are SQVTM and ANQGSEA. CDR3 length equals 15 residues. The V end was cut by 7 bases, the J end by 4 bases, with 22 bases between. The CDR3 is CSAKDSGWVAETQYF. The CDR3 bases are TGCAGCGCTAAAGATTCAGGGTGGGTAGCAGAGACCCAGTACTTC. The entire variable domain, with the rest obtained from reference TRBV29-1 and TRBJ2-5, is as follows: SAVISQKPSRDICQRGTSLTIQCQVDSQVTMMFWYRQQPGQSLTLIATANQGSEATYESGFVIDKFPISRPNLTFSTLTVSNMSPEDSSIYLCSAKDSGWVAETQYFGPGTRLLVL.

The CDR3 region has the DNA TGTGCCAGCAGTGACCTGACTAGCGGGGACAGGGGCCAGACCCAGTACTTC. This sequence encodes CASSDLTSGDRGQTQYF. The chain employs TRBV25-1 and TRBJ2-5; D possibly corresponds to TRBD2 (11 bases). This CDR3 has 17 amino acids. Trimming stripped 3 bases from V and 6 bases from J, with 23 bases between. Germline V CDR1 and CDR2: MGHDK, SYGVNS.

This clonotype was counted between two and nine times. The junction does not match germline at one end; this may be a read error. This chain uses TRBV9 with TRBJ2-7; 7 positions match TRBD1. CDR1 and CDR2 (germline): SGDLS, YYNGEE. CDR3 length: 16 amino acids. The CDR3 sequence is CASGVGSGDSSYEQYF. CDR3 nucleotide sequence: TGTGCCAGCGGCGTAGGGTCCGGGGACAGCTCCTACGAGCAGTACTTC.

The chain has TRBV20-1 and TRBJ1-2; TRBD1 might be the D (6 bases). Deletions cut 4 bases from V and 6 bases from J, with 18 bases between. The length of the CDR3 is 14 residues. Germline V gene lookup returns CDR1 DFQATT and CDR2 SNEGSKA (reference sequence). The chain's CDR3 is CSANMGAEGHGYTF. The CDR3, as DNA: TGCAGTGCTAACATGGGGGCGGAGGGACATGGCTACACCTTC.

A remark on this clonotype: Germline and junction disagree at one end, which may indicate a read error. This chain joins TRBV12-3 or TRBV12-4 and TRBJ2-6, with D perhaps TRBD1 (5 bases). CDR3 length: 12 residues. As DNA, the CDR3 is TGTGCCAGCAGGCAGGGCTGGGTAGCTGAAGCTTTC. Encoded protein: CASRQGWVAEAF.

V is TRBV9 and J is TRBJ2-7, with TRBD1 matching 7 bases. Germline CDR1 SGDLS, CDR2 YYNGEE. Germline trimming cut 0 bases from V and 7 bases from J; bases unmatched to any gene: 7. CDR3 length: 14 amino acids. CDR3 amino acids: CASSVEGGRGEQYF. The CDR3 bases are TGTGCCAGCAGCGTAGAAGGGGGCAGGGGTGAGCAGTACTTC. The full variable domain, its missing parts supplied by reference TRBV9 and TRBJ2-7, is DSGVTQTPKHLITATGQRVTLRCSPRSGDLSVYWYQQSLDQGLQFLIQYYNGEERAKGNILERFSAQQFPDLHSELNLSSLELGDSALYFCASSVEGGRGEQYFGPGTRLTVT.

The rearrangement joins TRBV20-1 to TRBJ2-2; TRBD1 is a possible D gene (6 bases). Germline loops: CDR1 DFQATT, CDR2 SNEGSKA (reference sequence). Trimming removed 2 bases from V and 6 bases from J, with 7 bases in between. The CDR3 is 12 residues long. CDR3 region: CSARRTAGELFF. The CDR3 DNA follows: TGCAGTGCTAGAAGGACAGCCGGGGAGCTGTTTTTT.

Details on this clonotype: Because the CDR3's place on the DNA is in doubt, the DNA is left out and the CDR3 is given as listed by TCRdb. The chain combines TRBV7-2 with TRBJ2-5; TRBD2 is the table's D call, not checked against the DNA. With termini counted, the CDR3 has 18 amino acids. CDR1 is SGHTA and CDR2 is FQGNSA in the germline V gene. CDR3 protein: CASSPVPGTEAFFGTQYF.

The rearrangement uses TRBV20-1 and TRBJ1-6, with D tentatively TRBD1 (5 bases). Trimming took off 2 bases at V and 9 bases at J, with 17 bases between the two ends. CDR3 length: 15 residues. Germline V gene lookup returns CDR1 DFQATT and CDR2 SNEGSKA (reference sequence). DNA for the CDR3: TGCAGTGCTAGATGGGGGACGGGGGGGGGTTCACCCCTCCACTTT. Translation: CSARWGTGGGSPLHF.

The rearrangement links TRBV7-8 to TRBJ2-3; 12 bases map to TRBD2. The CDR3 totals 16 residues. The junction had 9 bases not matched to a gene; V was cut back by 8 bases and J by 3 bases. Germline loops: CDR1 SGHVS, CDR2 FQNEAQ. The CDR3: CASAPRLAGETDTQYF. CDR3 in DNA: TGTGCCAGCGCCCCCCGACTAGCGGGAGAAACAGATACGCAGTATTTT.

The sample holds many counts of this clonotype. V is TRBV29-1 and J is TRBJ2-7; 10 positions match TRBD2. With 4 bases clipped from V and 7 bases from J, the junction kept 10 bases outside the gene matches. The germline V gene encodes CDR1 SQVTM and CDR2 ANQGSEA. CDR3 size: 14 residues. The CDR3 spells CSVAASGGASEQYF. The CDR3 region has the DNA TGCAGCGTTGCGGCTAGCGGGGGTGCTTCTGAGCAGTACTTC.

This clonotype was seen at least ten times. This chain joins TRBV7-8 and TRBJ1-1; the D is unclear. The germline gives CDR1 SGHVS, CDR2 FQNEAQ. The CDR3 consists of 13 residues. Trimming pared 5 bases from V and 5 bases from J, leaving 12 bases between. CDR3 nucleotides: TGTGCCAGCAGCGAAGTCATAGCGACTGAAGCTTTCTTT. Protein sequence: CASSEVIATEAFF.

Here the CDR3 reads CASSFLAGRTEAFF. The CDR3 DNA reads TGTGCCAGCAGTTTCCTAGCGGGGAGAACTGAAGCTTTCTTT. This chain uses TRBV12-3 or TRBV12-4 with TRBJ1-1; D is ambiguous. This CDR3 contains 14 residues. Trimming took 3 bases from V and 5 from J, leaving 13 bases between them.

Many counts were recorded for this clonotype. This chain uses TRBV12-3 or TRBV12-4 with TRBJ1-5, with TRBD1 identical over 8 bases. The length of the CDR3 is 16 residues. The V gene end was trimmed by 8 bases and the J gene end by 0 bases; junction bases not matched to a gene: 9. The CDR3 DNA reads as TGTGCCAGCCACCAGGGGGCCGGAATTAGCAATCAGCCCCAGCATTTT. Translation gives CASHQGAGISNQPQHF.

This rearrangement joins TRBV29-1 to TRBJ2-7; 7 positions agree with TRBD1. The CDR3 totals 12 residues. Trimming cost V 8 bases and J 2 bases; bases outside gene matches: 6. Germline V lookup: CDR1 SQVTM, CDR2 ANQGSEA. CDR3 DNA: TGCAGCTTCTTGACAGGGCCCTACGAGCAGTACTTC. This gives the protein CSFLTGPYEQYF.

This clonotype was recorded at least ten times. The chain recombines TRBV14 with TRBJ2-7; no definite D call. Germline lookup yields CDR1 SGHDN and CDR2 FVKESK. CDR3 length: 12 amino acids. The V and J ends lost 5 bases and 3 bases respectively, with 8 bases between them. The CDR3, as DNA: TGTGCCAGCAGCTCCGGCAACTACGAGCAGTACTTC. As protein: CASSSGNYEQYF. Based on the CDR3 plus reference TRBV14 and TRBJ2-7, the full variable domain is EAGVTQFPSHSVIEKGQTVTLRCDPISGHDNLYWYRRVMGKEIKFLLHFVKESKQDESGMPNNRFLAERTGGTYSTLKVQPAELEDSGVYFCASSSGNYEQYFGPGTRLTVT.

There are many counts of this clonotype. The J gene is TRBJ2-5, the V gene TRBV4-1, with D perhaps TRBD1 (5 bases). V gave up 4 bases and J gave up 2 bases, with 11 bases separating them. This CDR3 contains 14 residues. Germline V lookup: CDR1 MGHRA, CDR2 YSYEKL. The CDR3 region has the DNA TGCGCCAGCAGCCCCAGCAGGGAACAAGAGACCCAGTACTTC. This sequence encodes CASSPSREQETQYF.

With respect to this clonotype: A much larger clone lies one base from this, so it may be a read error. The chain uses TRBV12-3 or TRBV12-4 and TRBJ2-2; tentative D call: TRBD1 (6 bases). The CDR3 sequence is 12 residues long. The V gene lost 5 bases and the J gene lost 9 bases, with 10 bases spanning the gap. The DNA for the CDR3 is TGTGCCAGCAGTCTACAGGGATGGGAGCTGTTTTTT. It is translated as CASSLQGWELFF.

V and J are TRBV2 and TRBJ1-5; 7 bases line up with TRBD1. This CDR3 region has 14 residues. V trimming: 4 bases; J trimming: 7 bases; junction bases outside the gene matches: 7. The germline V gene has CDR1 SNHLY and CDR2 FYNNEI. This CDR3 reads CASSGWTGGQPQHF. The CDR3 coding sequence is TGTGCCAGCAGTGGATGGACAGGCGGGCAGCCCCAGCATTTT.

At least ten counts were recorded for this clonotype. The genes are TRBV9 and TRBJ1-1; D is undetermined. The CDR3 contains 15 residues. From germline, CDR1 is SGDLS and CDR2 YYNGEE. V lost 0 bases to trimming and J lost 6 bases, with 15 bases between them. Here the CDR3 DNA reads TGTGCCAGCAGCGTAGGAGAGGGCCCTCCGGCTGAAGCTTTCTTT. Translated, it gives CASSVGEGPPAEAFF.

This chain joins TRBV29-1 and TRBJ1-2; a weak D match, TRBD1 (5 bases). V was pared by 5 bases and J by 0 bases, with 10 bases between. This CDR3 spans 13 amino acids. Germline CDR1 SQVTM, CDR2 ANQGSEA. The CDR3 here is CSVTGNTNYGYTF. The DNA of the CDR3 is TGCAGCGTTACAGGAAATACTAACTATGGCTACACCTTC.